The 31 T cell receptor beta chains below come from one sample, sequenced in a study of blood T cell repertoires in COVID-19. Produced via immunoSEQ multiplex PCR; TCRdb's table is partial and in-frame only. Of roughly 160,000 clones detected, around 80% appear once; the ten largest clones hold roughly 9.6%. The sequenced sample was PBMCs or T cells enriched from blood (not recorded which). All receptors derive from a man aged 50-59 years who had recovered from COVID-19.

The V and J genes are TRBV6-1 and TRBJ2-5; D call uncertain. The CDR3 is made up of 15 amino acids. V lost 1 base and J 2 bases, leaving 11 bases between the germline ends. CDR1 MNHNS and CDR2 SASEGT come from the germline V gene. The CDR3 DNA reads TGTGCCAGCAGTGAAGGCACTATCGTTCAAGAGACCCAGTACTTC. Protein sequence: CASSEGTIVQETQYF.

The chain is built from TRBV11-2 and TRBJ1-2; no firm D call. This CDR3 spans 16 amino acids. Trimming removed 6 bases at V and 4 bases at J, with 21 bases between. Germline V gene sequence: CDR1 SGHAT, CDR2 FQNNGV. The CDR3 region has the DNA TGTGCCAGCAGGGGAGGCCGACGGGGAGGCGGCTATGGCTACACCTTC. This codes for CASRGGRRGGGYGYTF.

The chain links TRBV11-2 to TRBJ1-3; tentatively, D is TRBD1 (6 bases). Deletions cut 5 bases from V and 11 bases from J, with 13 bases between. The CDR3 runs to 12 residues. CDR1 is SGHAT and CDR2 is FQNNGV in the germline V gene. CDR3 sequence: CASSPQGFAIYF. In DNA form, the CDR3 reads TGTGCCAGCAGCCCACAGGGTTTCGCCATATATTTT.

This clone was counted a few times. The rearrangement joins TRBV18 to TRBJ2-2; 10 bases match TRBD1. The CDR3 has 16 residues. Germline CDR1 reads KGHSH; CDR2 reads LQKENI. With 4 bases clipped from V and 6 bases from J, the junction kept 8 bases outside the gene matches. The CDR3 DNA is TGTGCCAGCTCACGGACGGGACAGGGGATGTCCGGGGAGCTGTTTTTT. Translated, it gives CASSRTGQGMSGELFF.

J is TRBJ2-5 and V is TRBV7-2; D uncertain. The CDR3 runs 14 residues. Trimming left V 1 base short and J 1 base short, with 7 bases between. Germline-derived CDR1 and CDR2 are SGHTA and FQGNSA. CDR3 in amino acids: CASSLEQFQETQYF. The CDR3 DNA reads TGTGCCAGCAGCTTAGAACAGTTCCAAGAGACCCAGTACTTC.

The V and J genes are TRBV19 and TRBJ2-7; a weak D match, TRBD2 (6 bases). CDR3 size: 12 residues. V shed 10 bases and J shed 0 bases, with 10 bases lying between them. CDR1 and CDR2 (germline): LNHDA, SQIVND (reference sequence). The CDR3 sequence: CATKGGSYEQYF. CDR3 in DNA: TGTGCCACTAAGGGAGGCTCCTACGAGCAGTACTTC. Together with reference TRBV19 and TRBJ2-7, the CDR3 gives the full variable domain: DGGITQSPKYLFRKEGQNVTLSCEQNLNHDAMYWYRQDPGQGLRLIYYSQIVNDFQKGDIAEGYSVSREKKESFPLTVTSAQKNPTAFYLCATKGGSYEQYFGPGTRLTVT.

The rearrangement joins TRBV16 to TRBJ2-4; a weak D match, TRBD1 (7 bases). Trimming cost V 4 bases and J 6 bases, with 16 bases left between them. The CDR3 runs 15 residues. From germline, CDR1 is KGHSY and CDR2 FQNENV. DNA of the CDR3: TGTGCCAGCAGCCCAGGTGGAGGGGGCTCAAACATTCAGTACTTC. Translation gives CASSPGGGGSNIQYF.

This clone occurred a few times. The gene calls are TRBV5-1 and TRBJ2-1, with a tentative D call TRBD2 (6 bases). Germline CDR1 and CDR2: SGHRS and YFSETQ. V gave up 1 base and J gave up 1 base, with 15 bases separating them. The CDR3 covers 17 residues. The CDR3 loop is CASSLMGGAKSYNEQFF. The CDR3 nucleotides read TGCGCCAGCAGCTTGATGGGCGGGGCCAAATCCTACAATGAGCAGTTCTTC.

The CDR3 DNA reads as TGTGCCAGCAGCCTACTACGGACTGGGGAAAAACTGTTTTTT. It specifies CASSLLRTGEKLFF. The chain joins TRBV3-1 (or the pseudogene TRBV3-2) to TRBJ1-4; D is unclear. The V gene lost 4 bases and the J gene lost 8 bases, with 14 bases spanning the gap. Germline CDR1 is LGHDT and CDR2 is YNNKEL (reference sequence). The CDR3 is 14 residues long.

This rearrangement joins TRBV7-2 to TRBJ2-1; 11 bases align to TRBD1. The CDR3 runs 14 residues. CDR1 is SGHTA, CDR2 FQGNSA, per germline. Trimming cost V 4 bases and J 10 bases; bases outside gene matches: 6. The CDR3 here is CASSSGTGGLEQFF. The CDR3 nucleotides are TGTGCCAGCAGCTCCGGGACAGGGGGTTTAGAGCAGTTCTTC.

J is TRBJ1-6 and V is TRBV2; 8 nucleotides match TRBD1. The CDR3 covers 14 residues. Losses at the gene ends were 6 bases for V and 9 bases for J; bases not matched to a gene: 7. The germline V gene has CDR1 SNHLY and CDR2 FYNNEI. CDR3 loop: CASRETGVSSPLHF. CDR3 in DNA: TGTGCCAGCAGGGAGACAGGGGTGAGTTCACCCCTCCACTTT.

The chain combines TRBV27 with TRBJ2-7; 7 positions agree with TRBD1. V trimming: 6 bases; J trimming: 2 bases; junction bases outside the gene matches: 10. The germline V gene encodes CDR1 MNHEY and CDR2 SMNVEV (reference sequence). The CDR3 loop spans 15 amino acids. The CDR3 spells CASSQPGQSPYEQYF. CDR3 coding DNA: TGTGCCAGCAGCCAGCCGGGACAGAGTCCCTACGAGCAGTACTTC.

The chain joins TRBV7-3 to TRBJ2-2; 7 bases line up with TRBD2. The J segment lost 2 bases and the V segment lost 6 bases, leaving 6 bases of the junction unmatched. This CDR3 is 15 amino acids long. From germline, CDR1 is SGHTA and CDR2 FQGTGA. CDR3 residues: CASRTASGNTGELFF. CDR3 DNA sequence: TGTGCCAGCAGAACCGCTAGCGGAAACACCGGGGAGCTGTTTTTT.

V is TRBV7-7 and J is TRBJ2-5; 7 nucleotides agree with TRBD1. The CDR3 runs to 17 residues. Trimming took 5 bases from V and 4 from J; bases not matched to a gene: 16. Germline V gene data show CDR1 as SSHAT and CDR2 as FNYEAQ (reference sequence). CDR3 protein: CASSPGTEIYVLETQYF. The CDR3 DNA reads TGTGCCAGCAGCCCCGGGACAGAGATTTATGTATTAGAGACCCAGTACTTC.

The chain combines TRBV7-2 with TRBJ1-2; D call uncertain. The length of the CDR3 is 15 residues. V lost 1 base to trimming and J lost 4 bases, with 13 bases between them. The germline V gene has CDR1 SGHTA and CDR2 FQGNSA. The CDR3 protein is CASSLGRPAAYGYTF. The CDR3 DNA reads TGTGCCAGCAGCTTAGGTAGGCCGGCGGCCTATGGCTACACCTTC.

This clone turned up a few times. The chain has TRBV4-2 and TRBJ1-5, with a weak D call TRBD1 (6 bases). The CDR3 is 14 residues long. Trimming stripped 0 bases from V and 6 bases from J, with 9 bases between. Germline V gene data show CDR1 as LGHNA and CDR2 as YNFKEQ. The DNA of the CDR3 is TGTGCCAGCAGCCAAGATCCAGGGGCTCAGCCCCAGCATTTT. Encoded protein: CASSQDPGAQPQHF.

The chain links TRBV5-4 to TRBJ1-2, with a possible D match to TRBD1 (6 bases). The length of the CDR3 is 14 residues. The germline CDR1 and CDR2 sequences are SGHNT and YYREEE (reference sequence). The ends were cut back, 6 bases at V and 4 bases at J, with 16 bases in the middle. The CDR3 here is CASKSGGGLYGYTF. The CDR3 DNA sequence: TGTGCCAGCAAAAGCGGGGGGGGCCTCTATGGCTACACCTTC. The whole variable domain, remainder taken from reference TRBV5-4 and TRBJ1-2, is ETGVTQSPTHLIKTRGQQVTLRCSSQSGHNTVSWYQQALGQGPQFIFQYYREEENGRGNFPPRFSGLQFPNYSSELNVNALELDDSALYLCASKSGGGLYGYTFGSGTRLTVV.

The chain recombines TRBV19 with TRBJ1-4, with 9 bases identical to TRBD1. V shed 6 bases, J shed 4 bases, and the junction held 3 bases outside the gene matches. Germline assignment: CDR1 LNHDA and CDR2 SQIVND (reference sequence). This CDR3 has 14 residues. CDR3 nucleotides: TGTGCCAGTAGCCGGGACAGGGTTAATGAAAAACTGTTTTTT. This sequence encodes CASSRDRVNEKLFF.

J is TRBJ1-2 and V is TRBV30; D not certain. CDR3 length equals 12 residues. Trimming pared 3 bases from V and 7 bases from J, leaving 12 bases between. CDR1 and CDR2 (germline): GTSNPN, SVGIG (reference sequence). This chain's CDR3 is CAWSHSGPGYTF. For the CDR3, the DNA is TGTGCCTGGAGCCATAGCGGACCTGGCTACACCTTC.

The V call is TRBV19, the J call TRBJ2-7; D possibly corresponds to TRBD1 (6 bases). The germline V gene has CDR1 LNHDA and CDR2 SQIVND (reference sequence). V was cut by 5 bases and J by 1 base, with 15 bases left in between. The CDR3 contains 15 residues. CDR3 DNA sequence: TGTGCCAGTAGTGCCACCCCTCAGGGGTCCTACGAGCAGTACTTC. This sequence encodes CASSATPQGSYEQYF.

This clone has a handful of counts. The V call is TRBV2, the J call TRBJ2-1; D is possibly TRBD2 (5 bases). V was pared by 4 bases and J by 4 bases, with 17 bases between. This CDR3 has 16 amino acids. Per germline, CDR1 SNHLY and CDR2 FYNNEI. The DNA for the CDR3 is TGTGCCAGCAGTGCGGAGAATAACGGCGGGTACAATGAGCAGTTCTTC. It is translated as CASSAENNGGYNEQFF.

DNA for the CDR3: TGTGCCAGCAACTCCGGGACAGGGGATCCCTACGAGCAGTACTTC. It is translated as CASNSGTGDPYEQYF. The chain combines TRBV6-6 with TRBJ2-7, with 10 bases that match TRBD1. CDR3 size: 15 residues. Per germline, CDR1 MNHNY and CDR2 SVGAGI (reference sequence). The junction had 8 bases not matched to a gene; V was cut back by 7 bases and J by 2 bases.

V is TRBV3-1 (or the pseudogene TRBV3-2) and J is TRBJ2-1; 9 bases agree with TRBD2. V trimming: 2 bases; J trimming: 6 bases; junction bases outside the gene matches: 14. Germline CDR1 LGHDT, CDR2 YNNKEL (reference sequence). The CDR3 loop spans 18 amino acids. The DNA for the CDR3 is TGTGCCAGCAGCCAATATTTTCGTGCGGGGGGGAGTGGCAATGAGCAGTTCTTC. Translating gives CASSQYFRAGGSGNEQFF.

The chain couples TRBV7-3 to TRBJ2-1; 7 bases are a match to TRBD2. The CDR3 totals 14 residues. The ends lost 3 bases at V and 7 bases at J; junction bases unmatched: 6. Germline assignment: CDR1 SGHTA and CDR2 FQGTGA. CDR3 loop: CASSLELARNEQFF. CDR3 in DNA: TGTGCCAGCAGCTTGGAACTAGCGAGGAATGAGCAGTTCTTC.

The V and J genes are TRBV3-1 (or the pseudogene TRBV3-2) and TRBJ2-5, with 12 bases identical to TRBD1. V shed 4 bases and J 5 bases; nucleotides not matched to a gene: 11. This CDR3 contains 17 residues. In germline, CDR1 is LGHDT, CDR2 YNNKEL (reference sequence). CDR3 in DNA: TGTGCCAGCAGCCCGACGGGACAGGGGGCAGGTTCGGAGACCCAGTACTTC. Amino acids: CASSPTGQGAGSETQYF.

This chain connects TRBV28 to TRBJ1-5; D may be TRBD1 (5 bases). Germline V lookup: CDR1 MDHEN, CDR2 SYDVKM. This CDR3 contains 15 residues. V lost 3 bases to trimming and J lost 2 bases, with 11 bases between them. The CDR3 DNA reads TGTGCCAGCAGTTTTCTTCAGGGCGGCAATCAGCCCCAGCATTTT. Amino acid sequence: CASSFLQGGNQPQHF.

This chain connects TRBV5-1 to TRBJ2-7; 10 bases match TRBD1. The trim removed 4 bases at V and 7 bases at J, leaving 17 bases unmatched. The CDR3 loop spans 17 amino acids. The germline CDR1 and CDR2 sequences are SGHRS and YFSETQ. The CDR3 protein is CASSQTGGASTTWEQYF. The CDR3 DNA follows: TGCGCCAGCAGCCAGACAGGGGGCGCCTCTACTACTTGGGAGCAGTACTTC. Complete variable domain (other parts from reference TRBV5-1 and TRBJ2-7): KAGVTQTPRYLIKTRGQQVTLSCSPISGHRSVSWYQQTPGQGLQFLFEYFSETQRNKGNFPGRFSGRQFSNSRSEMNVSTLELGDSALYLCASSQTGGASTTWEQYFGPGTRLTVT.

V and J are TRBV29-1 and TRBJ2-7; 8 bases are shared with TRBD1. The junction had 10 bases not matched to a gene; V was cut back by 7 bases and J by 5 bases. The CDR3 has 13 amino acids. Per the germline V gene, CDR1 is SQVTM and CDR2 is ANQGSEA. The CDR3 DNA reads TGCAGCGGGGGGGACAGGCAGAGGAACGAGCAGTACTTC. Protein sequence: CSGGDRQRNEQYF.

This clone has just one count. This chain joins TRBV19 and TRBJ2-2; 8 nucleotides align to TRBD2. Trimming cost V 9 bases and J 9 bases; bases outside gene matches: 18. CDR3 length: 16 residues. The germline CDR1 and CDR2 sequences are LNHDA and SQIVND (reference sequence). The CDR3 bases are TGTGCCAGCCGCCGATTAGCGGGGCCAATTGAGAGGGAGCTGTTTTTT. This encodes CASRRLAGPIERELFF.

As regards this clone: A read error is possible here, since a much larger clone lies one base away. The chain has TRBV5-5 and TRBJ1-2; 8 nucleotides align to TRBD1. Germline assignment: CDR1 SGHKS and CDR2 YYEKEE (reference sequence). CDR3 size: 13 residues. V was clipped by 4 bases and J by 3 bases; unmatched bases: 2. CDR3 region: CASSPTGDYGYTF. The CDR3 nucleotides read TGTGCCAGCAGCCCGACAGGGGACTATGGCTACACCTTC.

The genes are TRBV2 and TRBJ2-7; D is unclear. The V gene lost 2 bases and the J gene lost 9 bases, with 11 bases spanning the gap. This CDR3 region has 12 residues. The V gene's germline CDR1 is SNHLY and CDR2 FYNNEI. CDR3 sequence (DNA): TGTGCCAGCAGTGAAAGCGAAGGAACGCAGTACTTC. Encoded protein: CASSESEGTQYF. Full variable domain (missing parts from reference TRBV2 and TRBJ2-7): EPEVTQTPSHQVTQMGQEVILRCVPISNHLYFYWYRQILGQKVEFLVSFYNNEISEKSEIFDDQFSVERPDGSNFTLKIRSTKLEDSAMYFCASSESEGTQYFGPGTRLTVT.